This TCR beta chain derives from a study of follicular helper T cells after annual influenza vaccination (dated by TCRdb to about 2017). For the study in its entirety: After each seasonal influenza vaccination, blood was collected on days 0, 7 and 28. To look at recall of cTfh clones, some subjects were tracked through successive annual vaccinations covering the 2013-2014, 2014-2015 and 2015-2016 seasons. One week after vaccination, a second recruited cohort of roughly twelve subjects (Table S1) displayed a similar ICOS+CD38+ cTfh response. Multi-year samples were obtained from about six subjects, with two vaccination seasons covered for a few subjects and three seasons covered for two subjects. The 2015 samples were processed right after collection, while the 2013-2014 samples were cryopreserved.

A remark on this clone: What antigen it recognizes has not been identified. It has no much larger one-base neighbor in the sample; base qualities were not kept.

The protocol used for the library was the immunoSEQ multiplex PCR assay. Adaptive Biotechnologies handled the TCRB amplification, library preparation, sequencing and preliminary bioinformatics at Survey level resolution. The authors' analysis ran thus. Clonality was calculated in R as 1 minus normalized Shannon entropy, and the Gini index was calculated with the R package ineq. Overlap score was defined as the summed counts of shared sequences divided by the total counts of all sequences in both compared samples. The significance of shared clonotypes was tested with Fisher's exact test, assuming a theoretical repertoire of 10^7 TCRB sequences. TCRdb mirrors the immuneACCESS table, restricted to in-frame sequences. Some clones are absent from its copies; in checked studies, under half trace to an unresolved V gene, and the reason for the others is unknown. V and J calls and clone size follow that table, whereas D and trimming were derived from the DNA. The sample contains about 11,000 clones, 65% to 80% of them found a single time. The ten largest clones capture about 0.95% of the sample.

Seasonal inactivated influenza vaccine (Fluvarix) was administered to adults, and sorted blood CD4 subsets were tracked by TCRB sequencing before and after vaccination. To be eligible, subjects had to live in the community and must not have received influenza vaccine in the previous 6 months. Influenza vaccine contraindications, substance abuse, HIV/AIDS, active malignancy, immunomodulatory medication and active illness such as respiratory infection were included among the exclusion criteria. At each time point, somewhere between about 40 and 110 mL of blood was taken. PBMC were isolated using Ficoll-Paque PLUS or SepMate separation. As a non-Tfh subset for comparison, CXCR5- memory CD4 T cells were sorted. Before DNA was extracted, the cell subsets were sorted from PBMC using a BD FACS Aria. Measured from the cysteine to the phenylalanine, the CDR3 is 13 residues long. CDR3 DNA only is kept here, 39 bases in frame from base 1. Via the germline V gene, CDR1 is SQVTM and CDR2 ANQGSEA. Trimming costs V 1 base and J 2 bases, and their ends lie 8 bases apart.

The paper as a whole reports these results and caveats: ICOS+CD38+ cTfh clonality correlated with the frequency of that population, and its change correlated with the change in circulating plasmablast frequency. A recurrent oligoclonal ICOS+CD38+ cTfh response containing tetramer and AIM influenza-specific clonotypes was recalled by successive annual vaccinations. Undersampling of the much larger non-cTfh compartments could not be excluded when assessing influenza clone enrichment. Productive TCRB sequences were recovered from only roughly 9-23% of analyzed cells, so rare clonotypes could not be sampled. Day 7 ICOS+CD38+ clones were most often found later in ICOS-CD38- cTfh, suggesting that subset may serve as a memory reservoir.

The sample here was CXCR5- memory CD4+ T cells sorted from blood, taken 6 weeks after influenza vaccination. Per the publication, the cell subset or site label means: CXCR5- memory CD4 T cells. This TCR was recovered from an adult who received the influenza vaccine. The chain is encoded by TRBV29-1 joined to TRBJ1-2; a weak D assignment points to TRBD1 (5 bases agree). The base sequence is TGCAGCGTTGAAGGGGGCGAAAACTATGGCTACACCTTC. It specifies CSVEGGENYGYTF.